These 19 T cell receptor beta chains came from one sample sequenced in a study of T cells in Graves' hyperthyroidism and ophthalmopathy. RNA transcripts gave rise to amplified TCR beta CDR3 regions. The HTBI primer set served for first-round RT-PCR of the TCR CDR3. TCRdb reprocessed the multiplex PCR reads with MiXCR, giving one entry per CDR3 protein. The sample shows some 570,000 distinct CDR3 sequences, approximately 15% of them seen only once. Sequences were obtained from blood. These receptors were collected from a woman aged 18 to 35 with Graves' ophthalmopathy.

In its sample, this clonotype was seen many times. This chain uses TRBV27 with TRBJ2-2; the D is unclear. This CDR3 is built from 13 residues. Germline CDR1 MNHEY, CDR2 SMNVEV (reference sequence). V shed 8 bases and J shed 5 bases, with 12 bases lying between them. Written as DNA, the CDR3 is TGTGCCAGCGGGCAGAGTCGAACCGGGGAGCTGTTTTTT. Its translation is CASGQSRTGELFF.

This clonotype has a count of ten or more. V usage is TRBV7-8 and J usage is TRBJ2-2; D unclear. Trimming removed 5 bases from V and 2 bases from J, with 0 bases in between. This CDR3 is built from 11 residues. The germline CDR1 and CDR2 sequences are SGHVS and FQNEAQ. CDR3 sequence (DNA): TGTGCCAGCAGCAACACCGGGGAGCTGTTTTTT. Its protein is CASSNTGELFF.

This clonotype occurred many times. This chain connects TRBV2 to TRBJ1-4; 7 bases fit TRBD1. Germline V gives CDR1 SNHLY, CDR2 FYNNEI. V shed 4 bases and J 0 bases; nucleotides not matched to a gene: 11. This CDR3 has 18 amino acids. CDR3: CASSGTNRGPTTNEKLFF. The CDR3 DNA sequence: TGTGCCAGCAGTGGCACGAACAGGGGCCCAACAACTAATGAAAAACTGTTTTTT. The full variable domain, rest sourced from reference TRBV2 and TRBJ1-4, is EPEVTQTPSHQVTQMGQEVILRCVPISNHLYFYWYRQILGQKVEFLVSFYNNEISEKSEIFDDQFSVERPDGSNFTLKIRSTKLEDSAMYFCASSGTNRGPTTNEKLFFGSGTQLSVL.

In its sample, this clonotype was seen a few times. V gene TRBV9 combines with J gene TRBJ2-6; 9 nucleotides agree with TRBD1. Unmatched junction bases numbered 22, after V lost 4 bases and J lost 2 bases. The germline V gene has CDR1 SGDLS and CDR2 YYNGEE. CDR3 length: 22 amino acids. The DNA of the CDR3 is TGTGCCAGCAGCCCTAATCTCCCGGGACAGGGTACTGTAAGGGCTGGGGCCAACGTCCTGACTTTC. The encoded protein is CASSPNLPGQGTVRAGANVLTF.

This clonotype was seen repeatedly, ten times or more. The chain uses TRBV20-1 and TRBJ2-1; no clear D gene. Trimming shortened V by 0 bases and J by 9 bases, and 12 bases separated the two germline ends. The CDR3 is 13 residues long. CDR1 is DFQATT and CDR2 is SNEGSKA in the germline V gene (reference sequence). This CDR3 is CSARDRRVAEQFF. The CDR3 DNA follows: TGCAGTGCTAGAGATCGACGAGTAGCTGAGCAGTTCTTC.

This clonotype was observed at least ten times. V gene TRBV3-1 combines with J gene TRBJ2-5; unclear D gene. The germline V gene encodes CDR1 LGHDT and CDR2 YNNKEL (reference sequence). With 4 bases removed from V and 4 bases from J, the gap between germline ends came to 10 bases. The CDR3 sequence is 13 residues long. The CDR3 spells CASSLPVGETQYF. The CDR3 DNA sequence: TGTGCCAGCAGCCTACCCGTGGGAGAGACCCAGTACTTC.

The chain employs TRBV19 and TRBJ1-4; D gene ambiguous. In germline, CDR1 is LNHDA, CDR2 SQIVND (reference sequence). The CDR3 spans 16 residues. Trimming pared 5 bases from V and 0 bases from J, leaving 13 bases between. CDR3 DNA: TGTGCCAGTAGTCCCTTAGGGCCCCCAACTAATGAAAAACTGTTTTTT. It yields the protein CASSPLGPPTNEKLFF.

The V call is TRBV20-1, the J call TRBJ2-6; D call uncertain. CDR3 length: 15 amino acids. In germline, CDR1 is DFQATT, CDR2 SNEGSKA (reference sequence). The CDR3 nucleotides read TGCAGCCGGACGAAAGCGCCTCTCTGGGCCAACGTCCTGACTTTC. It encodes CSRTKAPLWANVLTF.

This clonotype was picked up many times. The J gene is TRBJ1-3, the V gene TRBV2; D not certain. V lost 10 bases, J lost 0 bases, and 10 bases lay in between. This CDR3 is built from 13 residues. CDR1 SNHLY and CDR2 FYNNEI come from the germline V gene. Here the CDR3 DNA reads TGTGCCAACCGGACCAACTCTGGAAACACCATATATTTT. This encodes CANRTNSGNTIYF.

The chain uses TRBV28 and TRBJ2-3; the D gene is possibly TRBD2 (6 bases). Trimming cost V 5 bases and J 3 bases, with 18 bases left between them. Germline-derived CDR1 and CDR2 are MDHEN and SYDVKM. The CDR3 is 16 residues long. The CDR3 bases are TGTGCCAGCAGTCCCCGACTAGATTGGTGGACAGATACGCAGTATTTT. This translates into CASSPRLDWWTDTQYF.

This clonotype has just a few counts. At one end, the junction sequence differs from germline, possibly due to a read error. This chain joins TRBV12-3 or TRBV12-4 and TRBJ2-1; possibly TRBD1 or TRBD2 for D (5 bases each). This CDR3 spans 11 amino acids. The CDR3 sequence is CASCLGPMQFF. CDR3 DNA sequence: TGTGCCAGCTGTTTGGGACCGATGCAGTTCTTC.

This clonotype was seen many times. The gene calls are TRBV11-2 and TRBJ2-1; D ambiguous. CDR3 length: 16 amino acids. Germline CDR1 is SGHAT and CDR2 is FQNNGV. V was trimmed by 5 bases and J by 4 bases, leaving 18 bases between them. The CDR3 protein is CASSLDGRIKYNEQFF. The CDR3 DNA is TGTGCCAGCAGCCTCGACGGGCGGATCAAATACAATGAGCAGTTCTTC.

This clonotype showed up just a few times. The J gene is TRBJ2-3, the V gene TRBV9; TRBD2 matches 9 bases. V shed 6 bases, J shed 2 bases, and the junction held 4 bases outside the gene matches. Germline V gene lookup returns CDR1 SGDLS and CDR2 YYNGEE. CDR3 size: 14 residues. The CDR3 region has the DNA TGTGCCAGCAACCCTAGCGGGGACACAGATACGCAGTATTTT. As protein: CASNPSGDTDTQYF.

Of note for this clonotype: Lacking the conserved final phenylalanine or tryptophan, this CDR3 likely reflects a read error. The chain combines TRBV7-6 with TRBJ2-3; D is uncertain. V dropped 5 bases and J dropped 4 bases, with 13 bases sitting between them. The CDR3 is 14 amino acids. Germline-derived CDR1 and CDR2 are SGHVS and FNYEAQ. The CDR3 sequence: CASSLPPGADTQYL. Here the CDR3 DNA reads TGTGCCAGCAGCCTGCCCCCTGGGGCAGATACGCAGTATCTT.

Notes on this clonotype: A clone one base away is much larger, so this may be a read error. The genes are TRBV27 and TRBJ2-7, with D maybe TRBD2 (6 bases). The CDR3 length is 13 residues. The V gene lost 4 bases and the J gene lost 5 bases, with 12 bases spanning the gap. CDR1 is MNHEY, CDR2 SMNVEV, per germline (reference sequence). Here the CDR3 reads CASSSLAVNEQYF. The CDR3 DNA follows: TGTGCCAGCAGTTCCTTAGCGGTGAACGAGCAGTACTTC.

The rearrangement links TRBV7-3 to TRBJ2-5; possibly TRBD1 for D (5 bases). Germline V lookup: CDR1 SGHTA, CDR2 FQGTGA. Trimming shortened V by 4 bases and J by 4 bases, and 10 bases separated the two germline ends. The CDR3 consists of 13 residues. CDR3: CASSWTTGETQYF. CDR3 DNA: TGTGCCAGCAGCTGGACAACGGGAGAGACCCAGTACTTC.

V is TRBV28 and J is TRBJ1-5; D unresolved. The V gene lost 1 base and the J gene lost 7 bases, with 5 bases spanning the gap. Germline V gene lookup returns CDR1 MDHEN and CDR2 SYDVKM. This CDR3 has 12 amino acids. The CDR3 DNA reads as TGTGCCAGCAGTTTATTACCGCAGCCCCAGCATTTT. The encoded protein is CASSLLPQPQHF.

The chain recombines TRBV10-3 with TRBJ2-5, with a possible D match to TRBD1 (6 bases). Germline assignment: CDR1 ENHRY and CDR2 SYGVKD. There are 13 residues in the CDR3. Trimming removed 3 bases from V and 2 bases from J, with 7 bases in between. The DNA for the CDR3 is TGTGCCATCAGTGACAGGGGTCAAGAGACCCAGTACTTC. Its translation is CAISDRGQETQYF.

The sample holds many counts of this clonotype. The V call is TRBV28, the J call TRBJ2-7; 8 nucleotides match TRBD2. The CDR3 spans 13 residues. V dropped 8 bases and J dropped 4; count of bases not matched to a gene: 7. CDR1 is MDHEN and CDR2 is SYDVKM in the germline V gene. The CDR3 protein is CASLTPGGYEQYF. In DNA, the CDR3 is TGTGCCAGCCTCACCCCGGGAGGGTACGAGCAGTACTTC.